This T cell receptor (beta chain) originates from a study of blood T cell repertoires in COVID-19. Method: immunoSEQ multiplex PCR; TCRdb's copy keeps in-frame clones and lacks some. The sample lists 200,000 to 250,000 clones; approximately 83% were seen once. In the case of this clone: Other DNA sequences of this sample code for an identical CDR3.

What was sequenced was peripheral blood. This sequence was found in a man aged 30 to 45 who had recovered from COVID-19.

CDR3 region: CASSLYQAHGEQYF. The DNA of the CDR3 is TGTGCCAGCAGCCTCTATCAGGCTCACGGCGAGCAGTACTTC. The chain employs TRBV3-1 (or the pseudogene TRBV3-2) and TRBJ2-7; D gene ambiguous. Trimming left V 4 bases short and J 6 bases short, with 16 bases between. The CDR3 is made up of 14 amino acids. CDR1 is LGHDT and CDR2 is YNNKEL in the germline V gene (reference sequence).